The 19 T cell receptor beta chains listed next were all sequenced from one sample in a study of T cell responses to AZD1222 COVID-19 vaccine. Sequenced by immunoSEQ multiplex PCR; TCRdb stores in-frame clones only, minus some. The data hold 90,000 to 95,000 clones, with over 75% observed a single time. Source: peripheral blood, taken on day 0 of AZD1222 vaccination. The receptor source for this set is an adult in good health.

In this sample, this clone turned up once. J is TRBJ2-5 and V is TRBV28; D not resolved. Germline assignment: CDR1 MDHEN and CDR2 SYDVKM. The CDR3 sequence is 14 residues long. The germline V and J ends were trimmed by 2 bases and 4 bases, with 11 bases remaining between them. The CDR3 coding sequence is TGTGCCAGCAGTTTAAAGTCCCCCCCAGAGACCCAGTACTTC. As protein: CASSLKSPPETQYF. The full variable domain, its missing parts supplied by reference TRBV28 and TRBJ2-5, is DVKVTQSSRYLVKRTGEKVFLECVQDMDHENMFWYRQDPGLGLRLIYFSYDVKMKEKGDIPEGYSVSREKKERFSLILESASTNQTSMYLCASSLKSPPETQYFGPGTRLLVL.

The chain couples TRBV3-1 (or the pseudogene TRBV3-2) to TRBJ2-2; 10 nucleotides align to TRBD2. The junction had 1 base not matched to a gene; V was cut back by 2 bases and J by 1 base. The germline CDR1 and CDR2 sequences are LGHDT and YNNKEL (reference sequence). This CDR3 has 16 amino acids. CDR3 sequence: CASSQRLAGNTGELFF. The CDR3 DNA reads TGTGCCAGCAGCCAAAGACTAGCGGGGAACACCGGGGAGCTGTTTTTT.

The chain uses TRBV3-1 (or the pseudogene TRBV3-2) and TRBJ2-3; TRBD2 agrees at 9 bases. The CDR3 consists of 16 residues. Trimming cost V 4 bases and J 6 bases; bases outside gene matches: 11. Germline V gene data show CDR1 as LGHDT and CDR2 as YNNKEL (reference sequence). CDR3 bases: TGTGCCAGCAGCCCATCATTAGCGGGGGCAAGGGATACGCAGTATTTT. Translating it yields CASSPSLAGARDTQYF.

This clone was seen a handful of times. This CDR3 is CASSGNRGANTEAFF. The CDR3 bases are TGTGCCAGCAGTGGGAACAGGGGAGCGAACACTGAAGCTTTCTTT. This chain uses TRBV2 with TRBJ1-1, with TRBD1 matching over 7 bases. J was trimmed by 1 base and V by 4 bases; bases with no gene match: 6. The CDR3 is made up of 15 amino acids. Germline V lookup: CDR1 SNHLY, CDR2 FYNNEI.

The genes are TRBV3-1 (or the pseudogene TRBV3-2) and TRBJ2-1, with 8 bases lining up with TRBD2. This CDR3 is 18 amino acids long. Germline V CDR1 and CDR2: LGHDT, YNNKEL (reference sequence). V lost 1 base and J lost 4; bases outside the gene matches: 12. In nucleotides, the CDR3 is TGTGCCAGCAGCCAAGTTCTGAGCGGGAGTGGGGTTTACAATGAGCAGTTCTTC. This gives the protein CASSQVLSGSGVYNEQFF.

V and J are TRBV19 and TRBJ2-1, with a possible D match to TRBD1 (6 bases). This CDR3 spans 13 amino acids. V lost 1 base and J 6 bases, leaving 7 bases between the germline ends. The V gene's germline CDR1 is LNHDA and CDR2 SQIVND (reference sequence). CDR3 loop: CASSIAGVNEQFF. For the CDR3, the DNA is TGTGCCAGTAGTATAGCAGGGGTCAATGAGCAGTTCTTC.

The chain employs TRBV7-2 and TRBJ2-7; 7 positions agree with TRBD2. The V segment lost 8 bases and the J segment 0 bases; nucleotides outside the gene matches: 4. The CDR3 length is 13 residues. Germline V gene sequence: CDR1 SGHTA, CDR2 FQGNSA. In nucleotides, the CDR3 is TGTGCCAGCGGTCGGACTAGCTCCTACGAGCAGTACTTC. This translates into CASGRTSSYEQYF.

The V gene is TRBV6-5, the J gene TRBJ1-2, with a tentative D call TRBD1 (5 bases). This CDR3 spans 14 amino acids. Germline assignment: CDR1 MNHEY and CDR2 SVGAGI. Trimming pared 8 bases from V and 5 bases from J, leaving 18 bases between. CDR3 protein: CASGHGVLTYGYTF. As DNA, the CDR3 is TGTGCCAGCGGACACGGGGTCCTGACTTATGGCTACACCTTC.

The chain links TRBV11-2 to TRBJ1-1, with TRBD1 identical over 8 bases. The germline CDR1 and CDR2 sequences are SGHAT and FQNNGV. J was trimmed by 5 bases and V by 8 bases; bases with no gene match: 7. This CDR3 has 13 amino acids. The CDR3 DNA is TGTGCCAGCGTACTTACAGGGGGTACTGAAGCTTTCTTT. This sequence encodes CASVLTGGTEAFF. Based on the CDR3 plus reference TRBV11-2 and TRBJ1-1, the full variable domain is EAGVAQSPRYKIIEKRQSVAFWCNPISGHATLYWYQQILGQGPKLLIQFQNNGVVDDSQLPKDRFSAERLKGVDSTLKIQPAKLEDSAVYLCASVLTGGTEAFFGQGTRLTVV.

This rearrangement joins TRBV4-1 to TRBJ1-1; perhaps TRBD1 as D (6 bases). The CDR3 spans 15 residues. The V end was cut by 3 bases, the J end by 1 base, with 12 bases between. Germline V CDR1 and CDR2: MGHRA, YSYEKL. The CDR3 DNA follows: TGCGCCAGCAGCCACCCCATGACAGGGAACACTGAAGCTTTCTTT. Residues: CASSHPMTGNTEAFF.

The chain couples TRBV7-9 to TRBJ2-3; D gene unclear. CDR3 length: 12 residues. The V end was cut by 8 bases, the J end by 2 bases, with 8 bases between. The germline gives CDR1 SEHNR, CDR2 FQNEAQ (reference sequence). The CDR3 DNA reads TGTGCCAGCGCTGGAAACACAGATACGCAGTATTTT. Translating it yields CASAGNTDTQYF.

This chain uses TRBV28 with TRBJ2-3; D assignment may be TRBD1 or TRBD2 (5 bases each). CDR3 length equals 16 residues. Trimming shortened V by 10 bases and J by 5 bases, and 25 bases separated the two germline ends. Looked up from germline, CDR1 is MDHEN and CDR2 is SYDVKM. CDR3 DNA sequence: TGTGCCACCCACTCGAGGGCCCAGAGGGGTATAGATACGCAGTATTTT. It translates to CATHSRAQRGIDTQYF. The whole variable domain, remainder taken from reference TRBV28 and TRBJ2-3, is DVKVTQSSRYLVKRTGEKVFLECVQDMDHENMFWYRQDPGLGLRLIYFSYDVKMKEKGDIPEGYSVSREKKERFSLILESASTNQTSMYLCATHSRAQRGIDTQYFGPGTRLTVL.

The J gene is TRBJ1-2, the V gene TRBV12-3 or TRBV12-4; D is unclear. The germline V and J ends were trimmed by 3 bases and 4 bases, with 9 bases remaining between them. The CDR3 is 13 amino acids. The CDR3 is CASSFVGGYGYTF. As DNA, the CDR3 is TGTGCCAGCAGTTTTGTGGGTGGCTATGGCTACACCTTC.

V is TRBV6-5 and J is TRBJ1-1, with 9 nucleotides matching TRBD1. Germline assignment: CDR1 MNHEY and CDR2 SVGAGI. The CDR3 extends over 14 amino acids. V lost 6 bases, J lost 5 bases, and 7 bases stayed unmatched. The CDR3 here is CASRSGTGRTEAFF. The CDR3 DNA follows: TGTGCCAGCAGATCCGGGACAGGGAGGACTGAAGCTTTCTTT.

This chain uses TRBV7-2 with TRBJ2-3, with D perhaps TRBD2 (6 bases). Trimming removed 3 bases from V and 8 bases from J, with 18 bases in between. This CDR3 is 15 amino acids long. Looked up from germline, CDR1 is SGHTA and CDR2 is FQGNSA. The CDR3 region is CASSFDGKPGVTQYF. The CDR3 coding sequence is TGTGCCAGCAGCTTCGACGGAAAACCGGGGGTTACGCAGTATTTT.

The rearrangement joins TRBV6-1 to TRBJ2-7; D is tentatively TRBD1 or TRBD2 (6 bases each). The CDR3 has 16 residues. Between the trimmed V and J ends, which lost 3 bases and 1 base, there was a span of 16 bases. CDR1 is MNHNS, CDR2 SASEGT, per germline. Here the CDR3 reads CASSEEGDRASYEQYF. Written as DNA, the CDR3 is TGTGCCAGCAGTGAGGAGGGGGACCGAGCTTCCTACGAGCAGTACTTC.

In DNA form, the CDR3 reads TGTGCCAGCAGTTTTGGGGGGCCGAATGCCGCGCTACCTCTTAATGAAAAACTGTTTTTT. It specifies CASSFGGPNAALPLNEKLFF. The V and J genes are TRBV27 and TRBJ1-4; the D gene is possibly TRBD1 (6 bases). CDR1 is MNHEY, CDR2 SMNVEV, per germline (reference sequence). Trimming shortened V by 3 bases and J by 4 bases, and 27 bases separated the two germline ends. CDR3 length: 20 amino acids.

The chain couples TRBV5-1 to TRBJ2-3; no reliable D call. Trimming cost V 3 bases and J 4 bases, with 9 bases left between them. There are 13 residues in the CDR3. Germline values: CDR1 SGHRS, CDR2 YFSETQ. The CDR3 nucleotides read TGCGCCAGCAGCTCGCTCCTGGCAGATACGCAGTATTTT. This codes for CASSSLLADTQYF.

This chain joins TRBV9 and TRBJ1-1; the D is unclear. V lost 7 bases and J 5 bases, leaving 21 bases between the germline ends. Germline lookup yields CDR1 SGDLS and CDR2 YYNGEE. The CDR3 is 15 amino acids. The CDR3 sequence: CASERYSGLGTEAFF. The DNA of the CDR3 is TGTGCCAGCGAGCGATATAGCGGGCTCGGGACTGAAGCTTTCTTT. The entire variable domain, with the rest obtained from reference TRBV9 and TRBJ1-1, is as follows: DSGVTQTPKHLITATGQRVTLRCSPRSGDLSVYWYQQSLDQGLQFLIQYYNGEERAKGNILERFSAQQFPDLHSELNLSSLELGDSALYFCASERYSGLGTEAFFGQGTRLTVV.